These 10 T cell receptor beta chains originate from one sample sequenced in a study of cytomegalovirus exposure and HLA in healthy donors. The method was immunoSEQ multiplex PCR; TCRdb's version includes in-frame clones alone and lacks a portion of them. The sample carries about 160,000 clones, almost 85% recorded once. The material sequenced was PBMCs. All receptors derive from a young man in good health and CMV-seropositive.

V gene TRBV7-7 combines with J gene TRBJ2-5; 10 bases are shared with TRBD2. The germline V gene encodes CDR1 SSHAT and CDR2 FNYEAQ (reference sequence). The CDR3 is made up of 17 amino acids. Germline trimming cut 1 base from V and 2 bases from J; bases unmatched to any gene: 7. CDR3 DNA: TGTGCCAGCAGCTTAGGGGGTAGCGGGGGGACTCAAGAGACCCAGTACTTC. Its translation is CASSLGGSGGTQETQYF.

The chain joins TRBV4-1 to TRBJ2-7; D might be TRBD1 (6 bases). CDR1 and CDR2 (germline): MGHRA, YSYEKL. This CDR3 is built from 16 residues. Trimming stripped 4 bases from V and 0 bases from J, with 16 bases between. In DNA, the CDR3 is TGCGCCAGCAGCCGGACATTTCAGGGGAGCTCCTACGAGCAGTACTTC. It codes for CASSRTFQGSSYEQYF.

CDR3 protein: CASSPTRTGKNTEAFF. The CDR3 bases are TGTGCCAGCAGCCCGACCAGGACAGGGAAGAACACTGAAGCTTTCTTT. The chain links TRBV7-9 to TRBJ1-1, with 8 bases aligning to TRBD1. V lost 5 bases to trimming and J lost 1 base; unmatched junction nucleotides: 9. The germline CDR1 and CDR2 sequences are SEHNR and FQNEAQ (reference sequence). There are 16 residues in the CDR3. Complete variable domain (other parts from reference TRBV7-9 and TRBJ1-1): DTGVSQNPRHKITKRGQNVTFRCDPISEHNRLYWYRQTLGQGPEFLTYFQNEAQLEKSRLLSDRFSAERPKGSFSTLEIQRTEQGDSAMYLCASSPTRTGKNTEAFFGQGTRLTVV.

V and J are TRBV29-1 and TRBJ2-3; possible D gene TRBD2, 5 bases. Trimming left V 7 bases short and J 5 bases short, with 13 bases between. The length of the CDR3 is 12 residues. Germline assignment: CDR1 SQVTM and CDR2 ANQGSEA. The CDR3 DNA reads TGCAGCGCCAATCTTGGGAGAGATACGCAGTATTTT. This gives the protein CSANLGRDTQYF.

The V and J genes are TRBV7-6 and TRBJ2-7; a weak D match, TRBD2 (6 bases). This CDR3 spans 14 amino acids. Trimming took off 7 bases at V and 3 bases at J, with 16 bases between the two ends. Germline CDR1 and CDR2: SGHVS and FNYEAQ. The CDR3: CASNGGDGYYEQYF. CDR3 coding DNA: TGTGCCAGCAACGGAGGGGACGGTTACTACGAGCAGTACTTC.

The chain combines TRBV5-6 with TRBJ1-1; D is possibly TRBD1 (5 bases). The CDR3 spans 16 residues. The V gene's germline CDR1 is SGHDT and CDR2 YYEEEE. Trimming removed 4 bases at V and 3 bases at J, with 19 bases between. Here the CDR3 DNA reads TGTGCCAGCAGCCCCCCGGGGGTCAATTGGGACACTGAAGCTTTCTTT. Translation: CASSPPGVNWDTEAFF.

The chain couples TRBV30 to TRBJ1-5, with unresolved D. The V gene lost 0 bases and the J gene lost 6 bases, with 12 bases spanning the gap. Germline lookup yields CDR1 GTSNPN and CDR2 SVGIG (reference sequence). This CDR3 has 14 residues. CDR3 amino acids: CAWSVGGDGQPQHF. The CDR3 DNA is TGTGCCTGGAGTGTAGGAGGAGACGGTCAGCCCCAGCATTTT.

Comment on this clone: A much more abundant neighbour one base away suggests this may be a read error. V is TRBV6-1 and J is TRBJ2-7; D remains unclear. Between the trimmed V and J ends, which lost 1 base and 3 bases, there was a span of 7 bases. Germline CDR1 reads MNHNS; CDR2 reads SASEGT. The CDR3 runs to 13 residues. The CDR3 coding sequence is TGTGCCAGCAGTGAAGTTGGCGGCTACGAGCAGTACTTC. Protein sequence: CASSEVGGYEQYF.

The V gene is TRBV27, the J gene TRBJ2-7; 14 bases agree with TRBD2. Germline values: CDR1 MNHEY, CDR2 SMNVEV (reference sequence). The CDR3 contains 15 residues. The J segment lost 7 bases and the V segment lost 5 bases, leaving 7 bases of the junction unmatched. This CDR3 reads CASSPPGLAGVEQYF. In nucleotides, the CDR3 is TGTGCCAGCAGTCCTCCGGGACTAGCGGGGGTTGAGCAGTACTTC.

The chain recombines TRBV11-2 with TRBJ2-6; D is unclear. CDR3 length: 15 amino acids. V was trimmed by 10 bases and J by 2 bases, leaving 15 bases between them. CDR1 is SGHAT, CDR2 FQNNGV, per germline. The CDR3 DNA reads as TGTGCCACCCGTCAGGTCGTCGCTGGGGCCAACGTCCTGACTTTC. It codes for CATRQVVAGANVLTF.